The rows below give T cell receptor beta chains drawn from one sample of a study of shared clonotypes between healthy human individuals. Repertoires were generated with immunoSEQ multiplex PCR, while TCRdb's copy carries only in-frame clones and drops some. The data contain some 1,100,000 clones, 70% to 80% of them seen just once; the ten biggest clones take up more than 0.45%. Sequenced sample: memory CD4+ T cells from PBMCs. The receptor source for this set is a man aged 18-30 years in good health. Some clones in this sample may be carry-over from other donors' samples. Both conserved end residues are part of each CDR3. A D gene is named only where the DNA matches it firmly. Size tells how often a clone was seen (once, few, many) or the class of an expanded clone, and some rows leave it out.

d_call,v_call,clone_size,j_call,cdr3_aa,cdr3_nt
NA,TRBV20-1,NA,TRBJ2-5,CSASIETQYF,TGCAGTGCTAGCATAGAGACCCAGTACTTC
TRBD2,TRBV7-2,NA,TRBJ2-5,CASSLGLAGGRETQYF,TGTGCCAGCAGCTTAGGACTAGCGGGAGGCAGGGAGACCCAGTACTTC
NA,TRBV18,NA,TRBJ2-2,CASSSTATGELFF,TGTGCCAGCTCATCGACTGCGACCGGGGAGCTGTTTTTT
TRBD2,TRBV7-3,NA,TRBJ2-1,CASSPRLAGGSEQFF,TGTGCCAGCAGCCCCCGACTAGCGGGAGGATCCGAGCAGTTCTTC
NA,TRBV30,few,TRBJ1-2,CAWSVLRRRYGYTF,TGTGCCTGGAGTGTACTCCGGAGAAGGTATGGCTACACCTTC
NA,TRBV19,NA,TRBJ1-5,CASTLIQGKYNQPQHF,TGTGCCAGTACCCTTATACAGGGAAAGTACAATCAGCCCCAGCATTTT
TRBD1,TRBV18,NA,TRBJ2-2,CASSPLFGTGMAGELFF,TGTGCCAGCTCACCCCTCTTTGGGACAGGGATGGCCGGGGAGCTGTTTTTT
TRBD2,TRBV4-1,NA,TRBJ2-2,CASGLAGVGGELFF,TGCGCCAGTGGACTAGCGGGAGTGGGCGGGGAGCTGTTTTTT
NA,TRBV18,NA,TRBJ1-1,CASSAQRATEAFF,TGTGCCAGCTCAGCACAGAGGGCTACTGAAGCTTTCTTT
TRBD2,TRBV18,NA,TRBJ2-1,CASSPTGTSGRQQFF,TGTGCCAGCTCCCCGACCGGGACTAGCGGGAGGCAGCAGTTCTTC
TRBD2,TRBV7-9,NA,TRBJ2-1,CASSLREGEQFF,TGTGCCAGCAGCTTGCGGGAGGGTGAGCAGTTCTTC
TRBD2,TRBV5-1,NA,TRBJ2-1,CASSLDPAGLYNEQFF,TGCGCCAGCAGCTTGGATCCAGCGGGATTGTACAATGAGCAGTTCTTC
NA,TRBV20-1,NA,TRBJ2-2,CSAYRNGELFF,TGCAGTGCTTACCGAAACGGGGAGCTGTTTTTT
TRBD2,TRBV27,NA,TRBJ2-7,CASSLWTSGEGYEQYF,TGTGCCAGCAGTCTGTGGACTAGCGGGGAGGGCTACGAGCAGTACTTC
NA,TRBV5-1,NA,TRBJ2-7,CASSLGRAAQYF,TGCGCCAGCAGCTTAGGGAGAGCAGCTCAGTACTTC
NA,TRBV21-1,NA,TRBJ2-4,CASSKGKGIINIQYF,TGTGCCAGCAGCAAAGGTAAGGGCATCATAAACATTCAGTACTTC
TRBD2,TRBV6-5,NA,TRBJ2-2,CASSYSGTRDGELFF,TGTGCCAGCAGTTACTCGGGGACTAGGGACGGGGAGCTGTTTTTT
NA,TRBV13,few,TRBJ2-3,CASSPLLDTQYF,TGTGCCAGCAGCCCGTTGTTAGATACGCAGTATTTT
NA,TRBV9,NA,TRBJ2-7,CASSVGDDSYEQYF,TGTGCCAGCAGCGTAGGGGACGACTCCTACGAGCAGTACTTC
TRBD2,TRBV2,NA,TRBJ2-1,CASRETSGIYNEQFF,TGTGCCAGCAGGGAGACTAGCGGGATCTACAATGAGCAGTTCTTC
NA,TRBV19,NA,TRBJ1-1,CASSRQTNTEAFF,TGTGCCAGTAGTCGGCAGACGAACACTGAAGCTTTCTTT
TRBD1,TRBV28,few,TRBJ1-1,CASSRATQGASEAFF,TGTGCCAGCAGCCGAGCCACCCAGGGGGCAAGTGAAGCTTTCTTT
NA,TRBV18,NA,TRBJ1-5,CASSRSLGGRNQPQHF,TGTGCCAGCTCACGGTCTCTCGGAGGTCGCAATCAGCCCCAGCATTTT
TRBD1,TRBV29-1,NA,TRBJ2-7,CSVEVMVGTGFSYEQYF,TGCAGCGTTGAAGTAATGGTAGGGACAGGGTTCTCCTACGAGCAGTACTTC
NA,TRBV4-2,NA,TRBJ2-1,CASSQASNPSYNEQFF,TGTGCCAGCAGCCAAGCTAGTAATCCCTCTTACAATGAGCAGTTCTTC
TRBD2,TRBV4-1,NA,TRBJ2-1,CASSQDGWVGSGRLNEQFF,TGCGCCAGCAGCCAAGATGGTTGGGTGGGGAGCGGGAGGTTAAATGAGCAGTTCTTC
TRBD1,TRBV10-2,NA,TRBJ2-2,CASSEQGGTGELFF,TGCGCCAGCAGTGAACAGGGGGGCACCGGGGAGCTGTTTTTT
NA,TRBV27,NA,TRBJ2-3,CASSSGWLDTQYF,TGTGCCAGCAGTTCGGGGTGGCTCGACACGCAGTATTTT
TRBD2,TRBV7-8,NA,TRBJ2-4,CASSLEVAGAEGKNIQYF,TGTGCCAGCAGCTTAGAGGTAGCGGGAGCTGAGGGCAAAAACATTCAGTACTTC